Listed below are T cell receptor beta chains from one sample, sequenced in a study of T cell repertoires in cytomegalovirus infection. TCRdb re-called the reads with MiXCR, one entry per CDR3 protein. Of more than 650,000 distinct CDR3 sequences listed, approximately 40% are singletons. The sample comprised PBMCs. These receptors all stem from a human donor in good health (CMV status not recorded). Some clones in this sample may be carry-over from other donors' samples. Each CDR3 is given with its conserved first and last residue. The order of the fields is D gene, clone size, J gene, V gene, CDR3 protein, CDR3 DNA. A D gene is named only where the DNA matches it firmly. Where a row states a size, it is once, few, many or the class of an expanded clone; other rows omit it.

d_gene: -
abundance: many
j_gene: TRBJ1-3
v_gene: TRBV7-6
CDR3aa: CASSSPGNTIYF
CDR3nt: TGTGCCAGCAGCTCCCCAGGAAACACCATATATTTT

d_gene: TRBD2
abundance: -
j_gene: TRBJ2-2
v_gene: TRBV7-8
CDR3aa: CASSNSSGGYTGELFF
CDR3nt: TGTGCCAGCAGCAACTCTAGCGGGGGGTACACCGGGGAGCTGTTTTTT

d_gene: -
abundance: few
j_gene: TRBJ2-6
v_gene: TRBV27
CDR3aa: CASRQVSSGANVLTF
CDR3nt: TGTGCCAGTAGACAGGTATCCTCTGGGGCCAACGTCCTGACTTTC

d_gene: -
abundance: many
j_gene: TRBJ1-2
v_gene: TRBV20-1
CDR3aa: CSASPNFYGYTF
CDR3nt: TGCAGTGCTAGCCCGAACTTCTATGGCTACACCTTC

d_gene: TRBD1
abundance: -
j_gene: TRBJ1-1
v_gene: TRBV6-6
CDR3aa: CASSYKGQGFNTEAFF
CDR3nt: TGTGCCAGCAGTTACAAGGGACAGGGGTTTAACACTGAAGCTTTCTTT

d_gene: TRBD1
abundance: -
j_gene: TRBJ2-7
v_gene: TRBV7-9
CDR3aa: CASSLAQGKREQYF
CDR3nt: TGTGCCAGCAGCTTAGCACAGGGGAAACGCGAGCAGTACTTC

d_gene: -
abundance: many
j_gene: TRBJ2-7
v_gene: TRBV7-2
CDR3aa: CASRVSGINSNYEQYF
CDR3nt: TGTGCCAGCAGGGTTTCCGGGATCAACAGCAACTACGAGCAGTACTTC

d_gene: -
abundance: -
j_gene: TRBJ1-5
v_gene: TRBV7-2
CDR3aa: CASSLDHANSPQHF
CDR3nt: TGTGCCAGCAGCTTAGATCATGCAAACAGTCCCCAGCATTTT

d_gene: -
abundance: once
j_gene: TRBJ2-3
v_gene: TRBV5-6
CDR3aa: CASSLLDSPITDTQYF
CDR3nt: TGTGCCAGCAGCTTACTCGACAGCCCTATCACAGATACGCAGTATTTT

d_gene: -
abundance: -
j_gene: TRBJ1-1
v_gene: TRBV10-3
CDR3aa: CAIRAGAGTEAFF
CDR3nt: TGTGCCATCAGAGCAGGGGCTGGGACTGAAGCTTTCTTT

d_gene: -
abundance: few
j_gene: TRBJ2-6
v_gene: TRBV2
CDR3aa: CASSDRASGANVLTF
CDR3nt: TGTGCCAGCAGTGACAGGGCTTCTGGGGCCAACGTCCTGACTTTC

d_gene: -
abundance: -
j_gene: TRBJ2-1
v_gene: TRBV7-3
CDR3aa: CASSLGGALVAEQFF
CDR3nt: TGTGCCAGCAGCTTAGGGGGGGCCTTGGTGGCTGAGCAGTTCTTC

d_gene: -
abundance: -
j_gene: TRBJ1-1
v_gene: TRBV7-9
CDR3aa: CASSLDARGGTEAFF
CDR3nt: TGTGCCAGCAGCTTAGACGCCAGGGGAGGCACTGAAGCTTTCTTT

d_gene: TRBD1
abundance: -
j_gene: TRBJ1-4
v_gene: TRBV12-3/TRBV12-4
CDR3aa: CASSSYGTGNEKLFF
CDR3nt: TGTGCCAGCAGTTCTTACGGGACAGGCAATGAAAAACTGTTTTTT

d_gene: -
abundance: -
j_gene: TRBJ1-2
v_gene: TRBV5-1
CDR3aa: CASSIEGPDGYTF
CDR3nt: TGCGCCAGCAGTATAGAGGGGCCCGATGGCTACACCTTC

d_gene: -
abundance: -
j_gene: TRBJ1-5
v_gene: TRBV15
CDR3aa: CATSRDLDQPQHF
CDR3nt: TGTGCCACCAGCAGAGATCTGGATCAGCCCCAGCATTTT

d_gene: -
abundance: -
j_gene: TRBJ2-7
v_gene: TRBV6-1
CDR3aa: CASRDLADEQYF
CDR3nt: TGTGCCAGCAGAGACCTGGCGGACGAGCAGTACTTC

d_gene: -
abundance: few
j_gene: TRBJ2-3
v_gene: TRBV12-3/TRBV12-4
CDR3aa: CASSPLGGVSTDTQYF
CDR3nt: TGTGCCAGCAGTCCACTTGGCGGGGTCAGCACAGATACGCAGTATTTT

d_gene: -
abundance: few
j_gene: TRBJ2-7
v_gene: TRBV14
CDR3aa: CASSQDDGGGFYEQYF
CDR3nt: TGTGCCAGCAGCCAAGATGACGGTGGGGGATTCTACGAGCAGTACTTC

d_gene: -
abundance: few
j_gene: TRBJ1-6
v_gene: TRBV5-6
CDR3aa: CASSLGIMGSQALHF
CDR3nt: TGTGCCAGCAGCTTGGGGATAATGGGGAGTCAGGCCCTCCACTTT

d_gene: -
abundance: few
j_gene: TRBJ1-2
v_gene: TRBV6-5
CDR3aa: CATRRTATNYGYTF
CDR3nt: TGTGCCACCAGGAGGACAGCCACCAACTATGGCTACACCTTC

d_gene: TRBD2
abundance: -
j_gene: TRBJ2-5
v_gene: TRBV27
CDR3aa: CASSFFSGSGWETQYF
CDR3nt: TGTGCCAGCAGTTTCTTTAGCGGGTCGGGGTGGGAGACCCAGTACTTC

d_gene: TRBD1
abundance: once
j_gene: TRBJ2-4
v_gene: TRBV5-1
CDR3aa: CASSDRGQGTILAKNIQYF
CDR3nt: TGCGCCAGCAGTGACAGGGGGCAAGGGACGATACTAGCCAAAAACATTCAGTACTTC